A single sample gave rise to the 6 T cell receptor delta chains below, sequenced in a study of γδ T cells in repeated Plasmodium falciparum infection. Flow sorting of PBMC yielded separate Vgamma9/Vdelta2+ and Vdelta2-negative gammadelta T cell populations for bulk repertoire analysis. TCRdb re-analyzed the multiplex PCR reads via CATT. Of some 51,000 delta-chain clones listed, roughly 2% are singletons. The sequencing sample was made of gamma-delta T cells from blood. The receptor set was obtained from a pool of human donors (malaria-infected and uninfected, not separated).

Points on this clone: This likely traces to a read error, being one base from a far larger clone. Other nucleotide sequences from this sample produce the same CDR3. The J segment was not called; the V segment is TRDV1; the DNA was not compared with TRDD3, the D call given in the table. The CDR3 is 17 residues long. The V gene's germline CDR1 is TSWWSYY and CDR2 QGS. CDR3 sequence reads: CALGEPIKRRYADKLIF. CDR3 bases: TGTGCTCTTGGGGAACCTATAAAACGCCGTTACGCCGATAAGCTCATCTTT.

This clone was observed many times. The chain is built from TRDV1 and TRDJ1, with D maybe TRDD3 (5 bases). The CDR3 is made up of 21 amino acids. Germline V gene sequence: CDR1 TSWWSYY, CDR2 QGS. Trimming shortened V by 1 base and J by 0 bases, and 27 bases separated the two germline ends. CDR3 in amino acids: CALGEQDYSHRLTWDTDKLIF. The CDR3 DNA reads as TGTGCTCTTGGGGAACAAGACTACTCCCACCGCCTGACCTGGGACACCGATAAACTCATCTTT.

This clone was detected only a few times. This likely reflects a read error, since a far larger clone is one base away. Other nucleotide sequences in the sample specify the same CDR3. The J gene was not called, though the V gene is TRDV1; TRDD3, the D gene given by the table, was not confirmed from the DNA. CDR1 and CDR2 from the germline V gene are TSWWSYY and QGS. The CDR3 runs 26 residues. In nucleotides, the CDR3 is TGTGCTCTTGGGGAATCACGGCCTTCCTTATCCGACTGGGGGACTCCTTTTTACATTTTGACCGATAAACTTATCTTT. Translation: CALGESRPSLSDWGTPFYILTDKLIF.

This clone came up a few times. The mismatch at residue 6 between this DNA's translation and the TCRdb protein of a much larger clone likely reflects a read error; the protein shown is translated from the DNA. The chain employs TRDV1 and TRDJ1; TRDD3 matches 8 bases. TCRdb records no J gene; here it was assigned by comparing the DNA to germline. Germline assignment: CDR1 TSWWSYY and CDR2 QGS. The V gene end was trimmed by 4 bases and the J gene end by 0 bases; junction bases not matched to a gene: 19. The CDR3 is made up of 20 amino acids. The CDR3 nucleotides read TGTGCTCTTGGGGGGGTTCTCCTCCCGGGATACGCCTCCTACACCGATAAACTCATCTTT. The encoded protein is CALGGVLLPGYASYTDKLIF.

Remarks on this clone: This DNA's translation differs at residue 12 from TCRdb's protein, which comes from a much larger clone; a read error is likely, and the protein shown is translated from the DNA. This CDR3 is CAFSSGGTPWGEKLIF. DNA of the CDR3: TGTGCCTTCTCGTCTGGGGGAACCCCTTGGGGGGAGAAACTCATCTTT. The chain has TRDV3 and TRDJ1, with 8 bases that match TRDD3. No J gene is reported in TCRdb; it was inferred here by comparing the DNA with germline. Trimming removed 3 bases from V and 8 bases from J; junction bases left unmatched: 20. The CDR3 extends over 16 amino acids. Germline assignment: CDR1 TVYSNPD and CDR2 GDNSRS (reference sequence).

This clone has a handful of counts. The gene calls are TRDV1 and TRDJ1; the match to TRDD3 covers 10 bases. The J gene, left out of TCRdb, was set here by checking the DNA against germline. Germline lookup yields CDR1 TSWWSYY and CDR2 QGS. CDR3 length equals 21 residues. With V trimmed by 0 bases and J by 3 bases, 19 bases remained unmatched. The CDR3 protein is CALGELPRLPRCTGGSDKLIF. The DNA for the CDR3 is TGTGCTCTTGGGGAACTTCCGCGACTCCCACGGTGTACTGGGGGATCCGATAAACTCATCTTT.